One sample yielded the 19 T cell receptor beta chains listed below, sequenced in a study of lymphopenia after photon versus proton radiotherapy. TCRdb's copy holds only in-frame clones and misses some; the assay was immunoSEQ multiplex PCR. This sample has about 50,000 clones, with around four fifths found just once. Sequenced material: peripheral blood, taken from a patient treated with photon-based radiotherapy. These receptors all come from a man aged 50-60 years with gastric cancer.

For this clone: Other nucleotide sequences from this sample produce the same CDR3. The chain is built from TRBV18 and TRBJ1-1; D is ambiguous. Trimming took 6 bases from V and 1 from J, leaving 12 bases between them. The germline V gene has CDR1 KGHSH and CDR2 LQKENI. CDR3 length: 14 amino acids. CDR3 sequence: CASSPSARNTEAFF. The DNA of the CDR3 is TGTGCCAGCTCGCCATCGGCGAGGAACACTGAAGCTTTCTTT. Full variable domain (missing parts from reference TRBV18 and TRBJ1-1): NAGVMQNPRHLVRRRGQEARLRCSPMKGHSHVYWYRQLPEEGLKFMVYLQKENIIDESGMPKERFSAEFPKEGPSILRIQQVVRGDSAAYFCASSPSARNTEAFFGQGTRLTVV.

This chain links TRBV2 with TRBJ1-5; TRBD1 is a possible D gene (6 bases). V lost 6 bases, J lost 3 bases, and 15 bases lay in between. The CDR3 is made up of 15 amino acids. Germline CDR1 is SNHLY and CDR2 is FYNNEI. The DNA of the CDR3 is TGTGCCAGCAGGCGGGGGGGGGCTCCCAATCAGCCCCAGCATTTT. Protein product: CASRRGGAPNQPQHF.

CDR3 in DNA: TGTGCCAGCAGCTTGGGTAGCGGGAGAGGTAGCACAGATACGCAGTATTTT. Translating it yields CASSLGSGRGSTDTQYF. V gene TRBV5-6 combines with J gene TRBJ2-3; 9 bases match TRBD2. V lost 0 bases to trimming and J lost 0 bases; unmatched junction nucleotides: 5. The germline gives CDR1 SGHDT, CDR2 YYEEEE. The CDR3 loop spans 17 amino acids.

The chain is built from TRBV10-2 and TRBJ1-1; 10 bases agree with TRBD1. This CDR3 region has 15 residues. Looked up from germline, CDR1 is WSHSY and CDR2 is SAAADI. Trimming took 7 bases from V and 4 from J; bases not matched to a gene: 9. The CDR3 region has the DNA TGCGCCAGCACCCGGACAGGGGGAAGAGGCACTGAAGCTTTCTTT. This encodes CASTRTGGRGTEAFF.

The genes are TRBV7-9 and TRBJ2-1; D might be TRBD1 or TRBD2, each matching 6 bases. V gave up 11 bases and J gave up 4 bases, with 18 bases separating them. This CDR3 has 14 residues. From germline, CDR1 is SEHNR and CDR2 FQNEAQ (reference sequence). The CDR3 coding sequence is TGTGCCCTCAGGGCTAGGGGGGATTACAATGAGCAGTTCTTC. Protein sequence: CALRARGDYNEQFF.

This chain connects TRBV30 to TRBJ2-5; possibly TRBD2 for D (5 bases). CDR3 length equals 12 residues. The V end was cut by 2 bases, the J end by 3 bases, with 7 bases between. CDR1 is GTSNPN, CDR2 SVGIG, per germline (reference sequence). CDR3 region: CAWSMGEETQYF. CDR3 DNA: TGTGCCTGGAGTATGGGAGAAGAGACCCAGTACTTC.

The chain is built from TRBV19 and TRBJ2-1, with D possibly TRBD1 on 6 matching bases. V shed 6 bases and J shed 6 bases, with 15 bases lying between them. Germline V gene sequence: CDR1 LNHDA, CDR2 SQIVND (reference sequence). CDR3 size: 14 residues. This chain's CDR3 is CASSRRQEGNEQFF. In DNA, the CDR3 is TGTGCCAGTAGCCGCCGACAGGAAGGCAATGAGCAGTTCTTC. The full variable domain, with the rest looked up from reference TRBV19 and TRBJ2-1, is DGGITQSPKYLFRKEGQNVTLSCEQNLNHDAMYWYRQDPGQGLRLIYYSQIVNDFQKGDIAEGYSVSREKKESFPLTVTSAQKNPTAFYLCASSRRQEGNEQFFGPGTRLTVL.

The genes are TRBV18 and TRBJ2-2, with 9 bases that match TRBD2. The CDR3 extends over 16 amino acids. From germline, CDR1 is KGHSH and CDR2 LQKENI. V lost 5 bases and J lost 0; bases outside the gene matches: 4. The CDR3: CASSVTSGSNTGELFF. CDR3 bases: TGTGCCAGCTCAGTAACTAGCGGGTCGAACACCGGGGAGCTGTTTTTT.

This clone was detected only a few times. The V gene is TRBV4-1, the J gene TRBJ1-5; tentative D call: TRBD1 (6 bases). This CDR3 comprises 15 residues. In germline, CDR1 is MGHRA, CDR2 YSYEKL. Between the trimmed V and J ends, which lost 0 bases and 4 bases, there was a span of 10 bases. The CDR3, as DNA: TGCGCCAGCAGCCAAGATGAGGGGGAGAATCAGCCCCAGCATTTT. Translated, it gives CASSQDEGENQPQHF.

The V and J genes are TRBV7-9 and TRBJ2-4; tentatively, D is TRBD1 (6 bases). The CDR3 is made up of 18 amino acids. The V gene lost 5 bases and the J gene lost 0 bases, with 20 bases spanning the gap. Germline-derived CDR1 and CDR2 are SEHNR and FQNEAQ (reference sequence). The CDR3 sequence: CASSPNPRDTLAKNIQYF. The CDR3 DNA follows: TGTGCCAGCAGCCCAAACCCCCGGGACACACTAGCCAAAAACATTCAGTACTTC.

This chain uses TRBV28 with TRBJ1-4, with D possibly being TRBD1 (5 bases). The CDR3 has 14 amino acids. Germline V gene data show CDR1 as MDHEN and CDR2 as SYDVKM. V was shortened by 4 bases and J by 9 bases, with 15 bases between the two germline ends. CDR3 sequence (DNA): TGTGCCAGCAGTTCGGGGAACCGGGACCAAAAACTGTTTTTT. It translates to CASSSGNRDQKLFF.

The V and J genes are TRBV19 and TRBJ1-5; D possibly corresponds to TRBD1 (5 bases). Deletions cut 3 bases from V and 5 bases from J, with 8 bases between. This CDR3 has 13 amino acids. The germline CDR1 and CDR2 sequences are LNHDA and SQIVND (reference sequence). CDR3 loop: CASSIGQDQPQHF. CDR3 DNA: TGTGCCAGTAGTATTGGACAAGATCAGCCCCAGCATTTT.

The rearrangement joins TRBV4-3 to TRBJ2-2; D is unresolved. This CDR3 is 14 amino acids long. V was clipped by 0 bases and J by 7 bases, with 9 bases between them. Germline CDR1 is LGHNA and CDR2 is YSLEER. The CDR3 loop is CASSQDLWGGELFF. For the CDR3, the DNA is TGCGCCAGCAGCCAAGATCTCTGGGGCGGGGAGCTGTTTTTT.

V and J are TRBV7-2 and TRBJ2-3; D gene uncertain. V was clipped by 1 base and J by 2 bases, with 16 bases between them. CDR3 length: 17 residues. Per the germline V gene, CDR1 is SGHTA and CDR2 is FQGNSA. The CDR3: CASSLVGMGFLTDTQYF. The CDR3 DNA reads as TGTGCCAGCAGCTTAGTAGGGATGGGTTTTCTCACAGATACGCAGTATTTT.

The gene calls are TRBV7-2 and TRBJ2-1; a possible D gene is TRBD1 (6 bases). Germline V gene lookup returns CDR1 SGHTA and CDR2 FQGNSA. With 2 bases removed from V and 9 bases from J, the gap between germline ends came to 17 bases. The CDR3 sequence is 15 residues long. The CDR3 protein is CASSLLGTKSSEQFF. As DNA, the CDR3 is TGTGCCAGCAGCTTACTTGGGACAAAGAGTAGTGAGCAGTTCTTC.

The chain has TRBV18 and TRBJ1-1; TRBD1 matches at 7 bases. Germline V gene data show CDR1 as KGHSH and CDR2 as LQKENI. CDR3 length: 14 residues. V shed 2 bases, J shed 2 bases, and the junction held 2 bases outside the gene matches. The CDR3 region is CASSPTGANTEAFF. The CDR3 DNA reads TGTGCCAGCTCACCAACAGGGGCCAACACTGAAGCTTTCTTT.

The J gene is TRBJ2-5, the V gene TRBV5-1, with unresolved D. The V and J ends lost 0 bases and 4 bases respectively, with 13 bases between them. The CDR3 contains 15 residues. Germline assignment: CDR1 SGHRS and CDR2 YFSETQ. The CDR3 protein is CASSLELFRGETQYF. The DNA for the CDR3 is TGCGCCAGCAGCTTGGAATTATTCCGAGGAGAGACCCAGTACTTC.

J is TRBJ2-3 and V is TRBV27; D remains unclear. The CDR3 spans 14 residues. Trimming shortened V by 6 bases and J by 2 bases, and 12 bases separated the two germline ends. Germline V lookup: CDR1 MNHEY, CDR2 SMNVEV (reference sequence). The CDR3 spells CASRPTPLTDTQYF. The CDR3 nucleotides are TGTGCCAGCAGACCTACGCCACTCACAGATACGCAGTATTTT.

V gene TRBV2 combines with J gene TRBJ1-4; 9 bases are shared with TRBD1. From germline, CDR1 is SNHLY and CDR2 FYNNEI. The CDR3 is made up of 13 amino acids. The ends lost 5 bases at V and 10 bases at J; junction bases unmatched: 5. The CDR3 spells CASSTDRGGKLFF. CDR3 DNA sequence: TGTGCCAGCAGTACAGACAGGGGGGGAAAACTGTTTTTT.